The 17 T cell receptor beta chains below all came from one sample that was sequenced in a study of T cell repertoires in cytomegalovirus infection. These receptors have no known antigen. MiXCR was run by TCRdb on the reads, yielding one entry per CDR3 protein. The sample has approximately 910,000 distinct CDR3 sequences, approximately 31% seen once. The sequencing here drew on cultured CD8+ T cells from PBMCs, taken from culture after CMV antigen stimulation. All receptors come from a human donor in good health (CMV status not recorded). Some clones in this sample may be carry-over from other donors' samples.

The chain employs TRBV10-1 and TRBJ2-1; the match to TRBD2 covers 7 bases. The CDR3 totals 18 residues. Germline V gives CDR1 WNHNN, CDR2 SYGVQD (reference sequence). J lost 5 bases, V lost 2 bases, and 15 bases had no gene match. CDR3 in DNA: TGCGCCAGCAGTGAGGTGGGTCCAACAAGCGGGGATAACAATGAGCAGTTCTTC. Translating gives CASSEVGPTSGDNNEQFF.

This clonotype has a count of ten or more. The chain carries TRBV9 and TRBJ1-1; D is ambiguous. This CDR3 spans 12 amino acids. Germline values: CDR1 SGDLS, CDR2 YYNGEE. V was pared by 3 bases and J by 10 bases, with 13 bases between. CDR3 bases: TGTGCCAGCAGCGCACCGACCCGGGGAGCTTTCTTT. Translation: CASSAPTRGAFF.

The chain carries TRBV12-3 or TRBV12-4 and TRBJ2-3; D remains unclear. There are 15 residues in the CDR3. V lost 6 bases, J lost 0 bases, and 13 bases lay in between. The CDR3 region has the DNA TGTGCCAGCAGCTCCGAAGGATCTAGCACAGATACGCAGTATTTT. Its protein is CASSSEGSSTDTQYF.

V and J are TRBV4-1 and TRBJ1-6; no firm D call. Germline V lookup: CDR1 MGHRA, CDR2 YSYEKL. CDR3 length: 16 amino acids. The V end lost 1 base, the J end lost 5 bases, and 12 bases lay between the germline ends. The CDR3 DNA sequence: TGCGCCAGCAGCCAAGGGTTTGAGGCGAATAATTCACCCCTCCACTTT. Translation: CASSQGFEANNSPLHF.

J is TRBJ2-2 and V is TRBV7-9; D is unclear. This CDR3 is built from 16 residues. CDR1 is SEHNR, CDR2 FQNEAQ, per germline (reference sequence). The V gene lost 3 bases and the J gene lost 2 bases, with 13 bases spanning the gap. This chain's CDR3 is CASSLIYRYNTGELFF. CDR3 DNA: TGTGCCAGCAGCTTGATCTATCGATACAACACCGGGGAGCTGTTTTTT.

This clonotype was detected only a few times. This chain uses TRBV6-1 with TRBJ2-3; weak D call: TRBD2 (6 bases). Deletions cut 6 bases from V and 6 bases from J, with 22 bases between. The CDR3 has 16 amino acids. The germline V gene encodes CDR1 MNHNS and CDR2 SASEGT. The CDR3 DNA reads TGTGCCAGCAGCTCGGCCGAGACTAGTAGGGTGGATACGCAGTATTTT. Translation: CASSSAETSRVDTQYF.

This clonotype was seen just once. CDR3: CASSEASSHNYGYTF. The CDR3 nucleotides read TGTGCCAGCAGTGAAGCATCCAGTCACAACTATGGCTACACCTTC. V usage is TRBV6-1 and J usage is TRBJ1-2; no clear D. Per germline, CDR1 MNHNS and CDR2 SASEGT. V lost 0 bases and J 2 bases, leaving 10 bases between the germline ends. The CDR3 sequence is 15 residues long.

J is TRBJ1-6 and V is TRBV6-1; D call uncertain. With 6 bases removed from V and 3 bases from J, the gap between germline ends came to 9 bases. CDR3 size: 14 residues. Germline V gives CDR1 MNHNS, CDR2 SASEGT. CDR3 sequence reads: CASRPVNYNSPLHF. The CDR3 region has the DNA TGTGCCAGCAGACCGGTTAACTATAATTCACCCCTCCACTTT.

The table lists this clonotype with many counts. One junction end disagrees with the germline gene, perhaps due to a read error. V and J are TRBV7-9 and TRBJ2-1; 13 nucleotides match TRBD2. Germline values: CDR1 SEHNR, CDR2 FQNEAQ (reference sequence). CDR3 size: 13 residues. The CDR3 loop reads CASSLGLAGEVLF. CDR3 coding DNA: TGTGCCAGCAGCCTCGGACTAGCGGGGGAGGTACTCTTC.

The chain combines TRBV5-1 with TRBJ2-1, with D maybe TRBD2 (6 bases). This CDR3 is 15 amino acids long. The germline V and J ends were trimmed by 4 bases and 2 bases, with 13 bases remaining between them. The germline CDR1 and CDR2 sequences are SGHRS and YFSETQ. The CDR3 is CASSRDSHPYNEQFF. CDR3 DNA sequence: TGCGCCAGCAGCCGGGACTCCCACCCCTACAATGAGCAGTTCTTC.

The rearrangement uses TRBV19 and TRBJ2-7; 8 bases match TRBD1. Germline CDR1 reads LNHDA; CDR2 reads SQIVND (reference sequence). V gave up 4 bases and J gave up 0 bases; unmatched junction bases: 2. The CDR3 length is 14 residues. The CDR3 DNA follows: TGTGCCAGTAGTACCGGACAGGGCTCCTACGAGCAGTACTTC. Translated: CASSTGQGSYEQYF.

V is TRBV6-1 and J is TRBJ2-7; D may correspond to TRBD1 or TRBD2 (5 bases each). Trimming pared 2 bases from V and 9 bases from J, leaving 14 bases between. Germline CDR1 is MNHNS and CDR2 is SASEGT. This CDR3 has 13 residues. CDR3 bases: TGTGCCAGCAGTGAACTAGCCCGGGGCGTGCAGTACTTC. Protein: CASSELARGVQYF.

In DNA form, the CDR3 reads TGTGCCAGCAGCTTCGGTAGCGGGGAGAACTACGAGCAGTACTTC. It encodes CASSFGSGENYEQYF. V is TRBV7-6 and J is TRBJ2-7; TRBD2 aligns across 8 bases. J gave up 3 bases and V 3 bases, and 7 bases lay outside the gene matches. The CDR3 is 15 residues long. Germline CDR1 is SGHVS and CDR2 is FNYEAQ. The whole variable domain, filled in from reference TRBV7-6 and TRBJ2-7, reads GAGVSQSPRYKVTKRGQDVALRCDPISGHVSLYWYRQALGQGPEFLTYFNYEAQQDKSGLPNDRFSAERPEGSISTLTIQRTEQRDSAMYRCASSFGSGENYEQYFGPGTRLTVT.

The chain joins TRBV7-6 to TRBJ2-1; the match to TRBD2 covers 14 bases. V was pared by 1 base and J by 5 bases, with 4 bases of the junction left unmatched. The CDR3 length is 17 residues. Per the germline V gene, CDR1 is SGHVS and CDR2 is FNYEAQ. CDR3 sequence: CASSLGTSGGFDNEQFF. The CDR3 DNA sequence: TGTGCCAGCAGCTTAGGGACTAGCGGGGGGTTTGACAATGAGCAGTTCTTC.

This clonotype was detected ten times or more. The rearrangement uses TRBV6-1 and TRBJ1-3, with D uncertain. Germline V gene data show CDR1 as MNHNS and CDR2 as SASEGT. The CDR3 is 16 amino acids. The germline V and J ends were trimmed by 0 bases and 2 bases, with 11 bases remaining between them. The CDR3 protein is CASSEARRPTGNTIYF. The CDR3 nucleotides are TGTGCCAGCAGTGAAGCGCGCAGGCCGACTGGAAACACCATATATTTT.

This clonotype was recorded a few times. The rearrangement links TRBV7-4 to TRBJ2-2; D may be TRBD1 (6 bases). This CDR3 comprises 15 residues. Germline values: CDR1 SGHVT, CDR2 SQSDAQ. The germline V and J ends were trimmed by 4 bases and 1 base, with 10 bases remaining between them. The CDR3 bases are TGTGCCAGCAGCTCTGGGGACAAGAACACCGGGGAGCTGTTTTTT. This translates into CASSSGDKNTGELFF.

This clonotype showed up just a few times. The chain links TRBV6-1 to TRBJ2-3; 7 positions agree with TRBD1. This CDR3 has 16 residues. Germline CDR1 MNHNS, CDR2 SASEGT. Losses at the gene ends were 5 bases for V and 2 bases for J; bases not matched to a gene: 10. The CDR3 DNA sequence: TGTGCCAGCAGTTGGGACAGCAACCCTACCACAGATACGCAGTATTTT. The encoded protein is CASSWDSNPTTDTQYF.